A selection of T cell receptor beta chains follows, all from one sample in a study of response to subunit inactivated influenza vaccine. MiXCR, run by TCRdb on the RT-PCR reads, gives a single entry per CDR3 protein. This sample has about 780,000 distinct CDR3 sequences, with around 20% found just once. The specimen comprised PBMCs from blood, sampled 5 to 6 days after vaccination. The source of these receptors is a man aged 45-65 years who received an inactivated influenza vaccine. CDR3s include the opening cysteine and the closing phenylalanine or tryptophan. A D gene is named only where the DNA matches it firmly. Clone size is shown for a subset of rows, as once, few, many or a class of expanded clone.

cdr3_aa cdr3_nt v_call clone_size j_call d_call
CASSSIWGTGSQGGNTIYF TGTGCCAGCAGCTCCATCTGGGGGACAGGGTCCCAAGGTGGAAACACCATATATTTT TRBV11-2 few TRBJ1-3 TRBD1
CSARDLTSGSGEQFF TGCAGTGCTAGAGATCTCACTAGCGGGAGTGGCGAGCAGTTCTTC TRBV20-1 few TRBJ2-1 TRBD2
CASSPLPSEANEQFF TGCGCCAGCAGCCCGCTCCCTAGCGAAGCCAATGAGCAGTTCTTC TRBV5-1 NA TRBJ2-1 NA
CASSPGSQARDTQYF TGTGCCAGCAGTCCCGGGTCCCAGGCACGAGATACGCAGTATTTT TRBV6-2/TRBV6-3 NA TRBJ2-3 NA
CASSFGTGVGTDTQYF TGTGCCAGCAGTTTTGGGACAGGGGTTGGCACAGATACGCAGTATTTT TRBV12-3/TRBV12-4 NA TRBJ2-3 TRBD1
CASSLASLRGLETQYF TGTGCCAGCAGCTTAGCCAGCCTCAGGGGTCTGGAGACCCAGTACTTC TRBV7-8 few TRBJ2-5 NA
CASSSLQTYNEQFF TGTGCCAGCAGCTCGCTACAAACCTACAATGAGCAGTTCTTC TRBV11-3 NA TRBJ2-1 NA
CASSQATYADEQYF TGTGCCAGCAGCCAAGCTACGTACGCTGACGAGCAGTACTTC TRBV4-2 many TRBJ2-7 NA
CASISGAGSNQPQHF TGTGCCAGCATCTCCGGGGCCGGGAGCAATCAGCCCCAGCATTTT TRBV28 NA TRBJ1-5 NA
CASSQGTGTRTDTQYF TGTGCCAGCAGCCAGGGTACCGGGACCCGCACAGATACGCAGTATTTT TRBV4-2 few TRBJ2-3 NA
CASSLTSSYHNEQFF TGTGCCAGCAGCTTAACTTCCTCCTATCACAATGAGCAGTTCTTC TRBV7-2 NA TRBJ2-1 NA
CASSEQGAGDEQFF TGTGCCAGCAGTGAGCAGGGGGCGGGCGATGAGCAGTTCTTC TRBV6-1 NA TRBJ2-1 TRBD1
CASRPGLDTDTQYF TGTGCCAGCAGGCCCGGACTAGACACAGATACGCAGTATTTT TRBV12-3/TRBV12-4 NA TRBJ2-3 TRBD2
CSARVMGQFYGYTF TGCAGTGCTAGAGTTATGGGACAGTTCTATGGCTACACCTTC TRBV20-1 NA TRBJ1-2 TRBD1
CASSLGTGKDPYEQYF TGTGCCAGCAGTTTAGGGACAGGGAAAGATCCCTACGAGCAGTACTTC TRBV12-3/TRBV12-4 NA TRBJ2-7 TRBD1
CSALAPESTDTQYF TGCAGCGCTCTTGCTCCGGAGAGCACAGATACGCAGTATTTT TRBV29-1 few TRBJ2-3 NA
CASSFKFDSDEQYF TGTGCCAGCAGTTTTAAGTTCGATTCCGACGAGCAGTACTTC TRBV28 NA TRBJ2-7 NA
CATSTRRGGVVYEQYF TGTGCCACCAGCACGAGAAGAGGAGGGGTAGTCTACGAGCAGTACTTC TRBV15 NA TRBJ2-7 NA
CSARVLGSGRAPYEQYF TGCAGTGCTAGAGTATTAGGTAGCGGGAGGGCCCCCTACGAGCAGTACTTC TRBV20-1 NA TRBJ2-7 TRBD2
CASSLAGGPQETQYF TGTGCCAGCAGCCTAGCGGGAGGGCCCCAAGAGACCCAGTACTTC TRBV3-1 NA TRBJ2-5 TRBD2
CASSPNPLSTDTQYF TGTGCCAGCAGCCCGAACCCACTAAGCACAGATACGCAGTATTTT TRBV7-2 NA TRBJ2-3 NA
CASSDESTDTQYF TGTGCCAGCAGCGACGAGAGCACAGATACGCAGTATTTT TRBV7-3 NA TRBJ2-3 NA
CASSTIQGSNQPQHF TGTGCCAGCAGTACCATACAGGGTAGCAATCAGCCCCAGCATTTT TRBV12-3/TRBV12-4 NA TRBJ1-5 NA
CASSLTPGTVTYEQYF TGCGCCAGCAGCTTGACCCCCGGCACGGTCACCTACGAGCAGTACTTC TRBV5-1 few TRBJ2-7 NA
CASSQDVREQFF TGTGCCAGCAGCCAAGATGTGAGGGAGCAGTTCTTC TRBV14 few TRBJ2-1 NA
CASSLSHGETQYF TGTGCCAGCAGCCTTTCGCACGGCGAGACCCAGTACTTC TRBV28 few TRBJ2-5 NA
CASSFTTETYEQYF TGCGCCAGCAGCTTCACGACAGAAACCTACGAGCAGTACTTC TRBV5-1 many TRBJ2-7 NA
CASSLGTAPTLQETQYF TGTGCCAGCAGTTTAGGGACAGCTCCTACTCTCCAAGAGACCCAGTACTTC TRBV12-3/TRBV12-4 NA TRBJ2-5 NA
CASSPDRESYEQYF TGCGCCAGCAGCCCGGACAGGGAGTCCTACGAGCAGTACTTC TRBV5-1 NA TRBJ2-7 TRBD1
CSAAISGSSYNEQFF TGCAGTGCTGCTATTAGCGGGAGCTCCTACAATGAGCAGTTCTTC TRBV20-1 NA TRBJ2-1 TRBD2
CASSLTTGGTQYF TGTGCCAGCAGCTTAACTACAGGGGGGACCCAGTACTTC TRBV7-8 NA TRBJ2-5 TRBD1
CASSLVGAGGPYLEQYF TGTGCCAGCAGCTTAGTGGGGGCGGGGGGGCCTTATCTTGAGCAGTACTTC TRBV7-2 once TRBJ2-7 TRBD2
CAISRAGREQFF TGTGCCATCAGTCGGGCCGGGAGGGAGCAGTTCTTC TRBV10-3 many TRBJ2-1 TRBD2
CASSQGTSGRSYEQYF TGCGCCAGCAGCCAAGGGACTAGCGGGAGGTCCTACGAGCAGTACTTC TRBV4-3 few TRBJ2-7 TRBD2
CASSPTTWGQETQYF TGTGCCAGCAGTCCTACGACCTGGGGGCAAGAGACCCAGTACTTC TRBV6-2/TRBV6-3 NA TRBJ2-5 NA
CASSVSSGVTYNEQFF TGTGCCAGCAGCGTATCTAGCGGGGTAACCTACAATGAGCAGTTCTTC TRBV9 few TRBJ2-1 TRBD2
CASSFEARNSPLHF TGTGCCAGCAGTTTTGAAGCGCGTAATTCACCCCTCCACTTT TRBV27 few TRBJ1-6 NA
CASSKSLAQETQYF TGTGCCAGCAGCAAGTCACTAGCGCAAGAGACCCAGTACTTC TRBV7-2 few TRBJ2-5 TRBD2
CSARDLGEGRWNEQFF TGCAGTGCTAGAGATTTGGGGGAGGGCCGTTGGAATGAGCAGTTCTTC TRBV20-1 NA TRBJ2-1 TRBD2
CASRERTGITQYF TGTGCCAGCAGAGAGAGGACAGGGATCACGCAGTATTTT TRBV12-3/TRBV12-4 NA TRBJ2-3 TRBD1
CASSPTAWGSQSSYEQYF TGTGCCAGCAGCCCAACCGCCTGGGGCAGCCAAAGCTCCTACGAGCAGTACTTC TRBV5-6 few TRBJ2-7 NA
CASSLFYQETQYF TGTGCCAGCAGTTTGTTCTACCAAGAGACCCAGTACTTC TRBV12-3/TRBV12-4 NA TRBJ2-5 NA
CSARTGGVNTQYF TGCAGTGCCAGGACAGGGGGTGTAAATACGCAGTATTTT TRBV20-1 few TRBJ2-3 TRBD1
CASSSNPAVTQETQYF TGCGCCAGCAGCTCCAACCCTGCCGTAACCCAAGAGACCCAGTACTTC TRBV5-1 few TRBJ2-5 NA
CATSDFRGLLETQYF TGTGCCACCAGTGATTTCAGGGGTCTTTTGGAGACCCAGTACTTC TRBV24-1 NA TRBJ2-5 NA
CASSQEDRVNTDTQYF TGCGCCAGCAGCCAAGAAGACAGGGTAAACACAGATACGCAGTATTTT TRBV4-1 NA TRBJ2-3 TRBD1
CASHPGGGLSNQPQHF TGTGCCAGCCATCCGGGAGGGGGACTTAGCAATCAGCCCCAGCATTTT TRBV6-1 NA TRBJ1-5 NA
CASSLSLAVLTDTQYF TGTGCCAGCAGTTTAAGTCTAGCGGTACTCACAGATACGCAGTATTTT TRBV12-3/TRBV12-4 few TRBJ2-3 TRBD2
CASSGGRNNEQFF TGTGCCAGCAGCGGAGGGAGAAACAATGAGCAGTTCTTC TRBV5-6 NA TRBJ2-1 NA
CATSATAYSYNEQFF TGTGCCACCAGTGCGACGGCTTACTCCTACAATGAGCAGTTCTTC TRBV24-1 NA TRBJ2-1 NA
CASSLDPPSGSAGELFF TGTGCCAGCAGCTTAGATCCCCCCAGCGGGAGTGCCGGGGAGCTGTTTTTT TRBV11-2 few TRBJ2-2 TRBD2
CASSPGVAGHTDTQYF TGTGCCAGCAGCCCCGGAGTAGCGGGCCACACAGATACGCAGTATTTT TRBV6-1 NA TRBJ2-3 TRBD2